What follows describes a single T cell receptor (beta chain). Its cognate antigen is unknown. This specimen comes from a study of PD-1 blockade in mismatch repair-deficient tumors. Background on the study: Patients had roughly twelve mismatch repair-deficient cancer types, all previously treated and progressing.

Regarding the study as a whole: Tumor-resident clones, often undetectable pretreatment in blood, expanded then contracted after pembrolizumab.

Method: immunoSEQ multiplex PCR; TCRdb's copy keeps in-frame clones and lacks some. The sample has under 150,000 clones; 86% are singletons. Every patient had mismatch repair deficiency by PCR or immunohistochemistry. The material was peripheral blood, obtained 44 weeks after starting pembrolizumab. This TCR came from an adult with mismatch repair-deficient cancer.

CDR3 nucleotides: TGTGCCAGTAGTACGTCCGGGAGGGCCTACGAGCAGTACTTC. Its translation: CASSTSGRAYEQYF. This sequence joins TRBV19 and TRBJ2-7, with 8 bases lining up with TRBD2. Unmatched junction bases numbered 4, after V lost 4 bases and J lost 2 bases. This CDR3 has 14 residues. Germline CDR1 is LNHDA and CDR2 is SQIVND (reference sequence). Together with reference TRBV19 and TRBJ2-7, the CDR3 gives the full variable domain: DGGITQSPKYLFRKEGQNVTLSCEQNLNHDAMYWYRQDPGQGLRLIYYSQIVNDFQKGDIAEGYSVSREKKESFPLTVTSAQKNPTAFYLCASSTSGRAYEQYFGPGTRLTVT.